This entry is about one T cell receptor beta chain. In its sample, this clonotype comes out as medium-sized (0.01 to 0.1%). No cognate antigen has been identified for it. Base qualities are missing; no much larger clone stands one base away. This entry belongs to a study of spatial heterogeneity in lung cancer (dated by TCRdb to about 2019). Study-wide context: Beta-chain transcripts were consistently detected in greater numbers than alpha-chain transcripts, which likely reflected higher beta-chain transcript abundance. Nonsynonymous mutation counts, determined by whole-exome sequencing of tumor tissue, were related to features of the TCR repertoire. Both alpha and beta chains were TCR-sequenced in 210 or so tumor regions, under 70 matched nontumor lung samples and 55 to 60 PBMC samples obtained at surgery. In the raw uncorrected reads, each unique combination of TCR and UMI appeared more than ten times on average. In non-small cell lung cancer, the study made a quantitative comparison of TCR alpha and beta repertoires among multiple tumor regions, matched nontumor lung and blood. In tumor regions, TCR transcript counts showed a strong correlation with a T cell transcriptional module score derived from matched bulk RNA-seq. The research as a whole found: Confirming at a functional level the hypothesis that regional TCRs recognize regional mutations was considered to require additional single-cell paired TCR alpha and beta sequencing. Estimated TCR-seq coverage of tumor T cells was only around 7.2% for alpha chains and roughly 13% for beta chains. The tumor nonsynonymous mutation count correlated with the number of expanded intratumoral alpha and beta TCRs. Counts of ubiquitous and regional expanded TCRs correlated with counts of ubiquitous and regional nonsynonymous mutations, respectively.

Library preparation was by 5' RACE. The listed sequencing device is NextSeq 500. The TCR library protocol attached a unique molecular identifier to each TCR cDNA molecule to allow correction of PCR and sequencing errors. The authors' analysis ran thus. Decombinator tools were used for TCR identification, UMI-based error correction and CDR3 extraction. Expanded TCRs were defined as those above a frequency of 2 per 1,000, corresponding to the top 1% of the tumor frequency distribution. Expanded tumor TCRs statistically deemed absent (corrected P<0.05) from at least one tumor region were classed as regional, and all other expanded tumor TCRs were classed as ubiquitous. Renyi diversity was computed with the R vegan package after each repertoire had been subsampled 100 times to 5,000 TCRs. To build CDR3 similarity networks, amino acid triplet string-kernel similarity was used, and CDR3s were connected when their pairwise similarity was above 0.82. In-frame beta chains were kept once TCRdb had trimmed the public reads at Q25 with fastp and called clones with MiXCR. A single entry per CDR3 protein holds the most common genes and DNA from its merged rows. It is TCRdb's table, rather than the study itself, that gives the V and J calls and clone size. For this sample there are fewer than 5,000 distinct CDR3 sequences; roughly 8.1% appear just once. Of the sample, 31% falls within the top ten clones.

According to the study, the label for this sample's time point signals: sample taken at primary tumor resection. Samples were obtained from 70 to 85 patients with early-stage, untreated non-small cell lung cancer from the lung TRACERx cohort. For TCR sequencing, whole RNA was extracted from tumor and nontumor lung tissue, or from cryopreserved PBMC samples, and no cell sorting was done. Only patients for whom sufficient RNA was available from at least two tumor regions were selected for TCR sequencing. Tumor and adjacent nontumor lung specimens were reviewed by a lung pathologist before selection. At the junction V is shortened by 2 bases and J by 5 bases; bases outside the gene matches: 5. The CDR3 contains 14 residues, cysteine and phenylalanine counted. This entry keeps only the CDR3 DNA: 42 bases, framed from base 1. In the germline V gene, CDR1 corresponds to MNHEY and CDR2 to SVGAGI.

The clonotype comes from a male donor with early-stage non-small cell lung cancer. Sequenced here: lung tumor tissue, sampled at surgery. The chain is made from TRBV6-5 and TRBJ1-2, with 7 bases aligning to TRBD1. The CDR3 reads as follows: CASSYTTGRYGYTF. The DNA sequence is TGTGCCAGCAGTTACACGACAGGGAGATATGGCTACACCTTC.